This paragraph covers one TCR beta chain sequence. The data were obtained in a study of blood T cell repertoires in COVID-19. Study as a whole: PBMCs, B-cell-depleted T cells, or T cells were the source of the cDNA or gDNA that made up the material.

The assay was immunoSEQ multiplex PCR, and TCRdb's table has in-frame clones only and misses some. The table lists over 150,000 clones, around nine tenths of them singletons. The germline V gene encodes CDR1 SGHRS and CDR2 YFSETQ. Germline trimming cut 0 bases from V and 4 bases from J; bases unmatched to any gene: 3. The CDR3 is 15 residues long. The genes are TRBV5-1 and TRBJ2-5, with 10 bases identical to TRBD2. The TCR sequence derives from a woman aged 70-85 years with COVID-19, enrolled during active disease. Sequenced material: peripheral blood. The CDR3 DNA is TGCGCCAGCAGCTTGGAGGGACTAGCGAGAGAGACCCAGTACTTC. Protein product: CASSLEGLARETQYF.